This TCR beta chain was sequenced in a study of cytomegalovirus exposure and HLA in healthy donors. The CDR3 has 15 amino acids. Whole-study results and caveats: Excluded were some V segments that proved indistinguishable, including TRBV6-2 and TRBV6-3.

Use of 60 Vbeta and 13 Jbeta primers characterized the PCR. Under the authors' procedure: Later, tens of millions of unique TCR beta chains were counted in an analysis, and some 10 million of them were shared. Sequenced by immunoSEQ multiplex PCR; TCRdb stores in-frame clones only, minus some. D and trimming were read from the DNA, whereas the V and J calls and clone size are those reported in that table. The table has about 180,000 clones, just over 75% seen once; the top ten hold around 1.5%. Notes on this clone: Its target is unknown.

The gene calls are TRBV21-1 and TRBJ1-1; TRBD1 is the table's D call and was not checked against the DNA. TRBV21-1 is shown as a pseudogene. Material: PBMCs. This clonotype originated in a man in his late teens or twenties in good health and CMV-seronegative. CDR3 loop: CASSTQPPQNTEAFF. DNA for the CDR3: TGTGCCAGCAGCACACAACCGCCCCAAAACACTGAAGCTTTCTTT.